This T cell receptor (beta chain) was retrieved from a study of OX40 agonist ivuxolimab in advanced cancers. Background on the study: Patient treatment consisted of intravenous ivuxolimab administration every 2 weeks at 0.01 to 10 mg/kg. Prior anti-PD-1, anti-PD-L1 or anti-CTLA-4 therapy was allowed; 40% to 50% had some. Regarding the study as a whole: CD8+ T cells averaged more expanded clones than CD4+.

Germline CDR1 SEHNR, CDR2 FQNEAQ (reference sequence). The CDR3 loop spans 14 amino acids. The V segment lost 4 bases and the J segment 5 bases; nucleotides outside the gene matches: 2. Method: immunoSEQ multiplex PCR; TCRdb's copy keeps in-frame clones and lacks some. The data show some 74,000 clones, approximately 90% seen once. Patients who had autoimmune disease history or got systemic immunosuppression were left out. Worth noting for this clone: The antigen is undetermined.

The V and J genes are TRBV7-9 and TRBJ2-5; 12 positions match TRBD2. The sequence was obtained from an adult with an advanced solid tumor such as melanoma, head and neck, liver or kidney cancer. The sample in question was CD4+ or CD8+ T cells sorted from blood, obtained in a trial of the OX40 agonist ivuxolimab. The CDR3 loop is CASSSSGRDETQYF. For the CDR3, the DNA is TGTGCCAGCAGCTCTAGCGGGAGGGACGAGACCCAGTACTTC.